A selection of T cell receptor beta chains follows, all from one sample in a study of cytomegalovirus exposure and HLA in healthy donors. Data came from immunoSEQ multiplex PCR; TCRdb stores just in-frame clones and leaves some out. Of roughly 130,000 clones in the sample, roughly 70% were seen once. The sequenced sample was PBMCs. All receptors come from a man aged 35-49 years in good health and CMV-seropositive. CDR3s include the opening cysteine and the closing phenylalanine or tryptophan. Each record gives: J gene, D gene, clone size, V gene, CDR3 DNA, CDR3 protein. D genes are given only for firm matches. Expanded clones are given a class, and other clones once, few, many or no size at all.

>TRBJ1-4|.|.|TRBV28
TGTGCCAGCAGTTTAACAGAAAAACTGTTTTTT
CASSLTEKLFF
>TRBJ2-1|TRBD1|.|TRBV7-9
TGTGCCAGCAGCTTAGGAGGGGGCGGAGGCATTGAGCAGTTCTTC
CASSLGGGGGIEQFF
>TRBJ2-7|TRBD1|few|TRBV7-2
TGTGCCAGCAGCCCGAACGCACAGGGGGCCAGTATCAGAGAGCAGTACTTC
CASSPNAQGASIREQYF
>TRBJ2-7|.|.|TRBV27
TGTGCCACCAAAATAACAGGGACCTACGAGCAGTACTTC
CATKITGTYEQYF
>TRBJ1-5|.|.|TRBV30
TGTGCCTGCGAAATAGGCCCAGGGGATCAGCCCCAGCATTTT
CACEIGPGDQPQHF
>TRBJ2-1|.|.|TRBV7-2
TGTGCCAGCAGCTTAGACCGGAGCCGGGATGAGCAGTTCTTC
CASSLDRSRDEQFF
>TRBJ2-7|.|.|TRBV10-3
TGTGCCATCAGTGAGCTAGGGAGCTCCTACGAGCAGTACTTC
CAISELGSSYEQYF
>TRBJ2-3|TRBD1|.|TRBV11-2
TGTGCCAGCAGCTTAGGGGACAGGGTATCACCCGATACGCAGTATTTT
CASSLGDRVSPDTQYF
>TRBJ2-2|.|.|TRBV27
TGTGCCAGCAGTTTATTTCAGTTCACCGGGGAGCTGTTTTTT
CASSLFQFTGELFF
>TRBJ2-5|TRBD1|few|TRBV11-2
TGTGCCAGCAGCCCCAGACAGGGGGCTCGAGAGACCCAGTACTTC
CASSPRQGARETQYF
>TRBJ1-2|.|.|TRBV27
TGTGCCAGCAGTTTATGGGCCGGTTCGGATGGCTACACCTTC
CASSLWAGSDGYTF
>TRBJ1-1|.|few|TRBV6-1
TGTGCCAGCAGTTCTCCCGCAGGCCAGAACACTGAAGCTTTCTTT
CASSSPAGQNTEAFF
>TRBJ2-7|.|.|TRBV7-9
TGTTCCAGCAGCTTACACTCCGACGAGCAGTACTTC
CSSSLHSDEQYF
>TRBJ1-1|TRBD1|.|TRBV7-6
TGTGCCAGCAGCTTAGTCCGGACAGGGTTCTCTGAAGCTTTCTTT
CASSLVRTGFSEAFF
>TRBJ2-1|.|.|TRBV7-2
TGTGCCAGCAGCTCCAGGGGATATGAGCAGTTCTTC
CASSSRGYEQFF
>TRBJ2-7|TRBD2|.|TRBV6-6
TGTGCCAGCAGGGCTAGCGGGATGGCCAAAGAGTACGAGCAGTACTTC
CASRASGMAKEYEQYF
>TRBJ2-6|.|.|TRBV5-1
TGCGCCAGCAGCAGCTCGTCAGCCGGGTCGTCGGCCAACGTCCTGACTTTC
CASSSSSAGSSANVLTF
>TRBJ2-1|TRBD2|.|TRBV27
TGTGCCAGCAGTTCTACTAGCGGGAGATATGAGCAGTTCTTC
CASSSTSGRYEQFF